This is a list of T cell receptor beta chains from one sample in a study of blood T cell repertoires in COVID-19. Sequencing was performed with immunoSEQ multiplex PCR; in TCRdb, only in-frame clones are kept and a portion is missing. The repertoire has under 400,000 clones, under 90% of them found once; the top ten carry 2.9%. Sequencing used peripheral blood. These receptor sequences come from a woman in her twenties or thirties with COVID-19, enrolled during active disease. Both conserved end residues are part of each CDR3. The D gene is left open where the match is weak. Not all rows give a size; the values are once, few, many and, for expanded clones, a class.

CDR3aa,CDR3nt,j_gene,abundance,v_gene,d_gene
CASSQKDRGHVGYTF,TGTGCCAGCAGCCAAAAGGACAGGGGTCATGTTGGCTACACCTTC,TRBJ1-2,-,TRBV14,TRBD1
CASSWQPGHLYEQYF,TGCGCCAGCAGCTGGCAACCGGGACACCTCTACGAGCAGTACTTC,TRBJ2-7,-,TRBV5-1,-
CASSKVSRTGDHEQYF,TGTGCCAGCAGCAAAGTCTCCAGGACAGGGGACCACGAGCAGTACTTC,TRBJ2-7,-,TRBV21-1,-
CAWRDRGNQAFF,TGTGCCTGGAGGGACAGGGGGAATCAAGCTTTCTTT,TRBJ1-1,-,TRBV30,TRBD1
CSASPGTSGRAGEQYF,TGCAGTGCCAGTCCCGGGACTAGCGGGAGGGCAGGCGAGCAGTACTTC,TRBJ2-7,-,TRBV20-1,TRBD2
CASSLRTGSNQPQHF,TGTGCCAGCAGTCTACGGACTGGAAGCAATCAGCCCCAGCATTTT,TRBJ1-5,-,TRBV7-2,-
CASSYRQRETYEQFF,TGTGCCAGCAGTTACCGCCAGCGGGAGACGTATGAGCAGTTCTTC,TRBJ2-1,-,TRBV6-5,TRBD2
CASSYGTSPYF,TGTGCCAGCAGCTACGGGACTAGCCCGTATTTT,TRBJ2-3,-,TRBV11-2,TRBD2
CASRGQGYTDTQYF,TGTGCCAGCAGGGGACAGGGGTACACAGATACGCAGTATTTT,TRBJ2-3,-,TRBV6-5,TRBD1
CASSPQDRGISPLHF,TGTGCCAGCAGCCCCCAAGACAGGGGAATTTCACCCCTCCACTTT,TRBJ1-6,-,TRBV27,TRBD1
CASSPMGQGANTIYF,TGTGCCAGCAGCCCAATGGGACAGGGGGCTAACACCATATATTTT,TRBJ1-3,-,TRBV4-2,TRBD1
CASSPTGPMNTEAFF,TGTGCCAGCTCACCGACAGGCCCCATGAACACTGAAGCTTTCTTT,TRBJ1-1,-,TRBV18,-
CASSLLGGVFYEQYF,TGTGCCAGCAGTTTATTAGGGGGAGTTTTCTACGAGCAGTACTTC,TRBJ2-7,-,TRBV28,-
CASSRGLAGKSSYEQYF,TGTGCCAGCAGCCGTGGACTAGCGGGAAAAAGCTCCTACGAGCAGTACTTC,TRBJ2-7,few,TRBV7-8,TRBD2
CASNYEGAGEAFF,TGTGCCAGCAACTATGAGGGGGCAGGGGAAGCTTTCTTT,TRBJ1-1,few,TRBV6-5,TRBD1
CASSPPRLAGAYEQYF,TGTGCCAGCAGTCCACCCCGACTAGCGGGAGCCTACGAGCAGTACTTC,TRBJ2-7,-,TRBV28,TRBD2
CASRGDRDRLNQPQHF,TGTGCCAGCAGGGGAGACCGGGACAGACTAAATCAGCCCCAGCATTTT,TRBJ1-5,-,TRBV28,TRBD1
CASSQDWFAGYGYTF,TGCGCCAGCAGCCAAGATTGGTTTGCAGGCTATGGCTACACCTTC,TRBJ1-2,-,TRBV4-1,-
CASSPGQGFTDTEAFF,TGTGCCAGCAGCCCGGGACAGGGGTTTACGGACACTGAAGCTTTCTTT,TRBJ1-1,-,TRBV6-4,TRBD1
CASSYGGRGTEAFF,TGTGCCAGCAGTTACGGCGGCCGAGGGACTGAAGCTTTCTTT,TRBJ1-1,-,TRBV6-2/TRBV6-3,-
CASSLAGTANNEQFF,TGTGCCAGCAGCTTGGCCGGGACTGCAAATAATGAGCAGTTCTTC,TRBJ2-1,-,TRBV5-5,-
CASSLLGTANEKLFF,TGTGCCAGCAGTTTATTGGGGACAGCTAATGAAAAACTGTTTTTT,TRBJ1-4,few,TRBV28,TRBD1
CAISSGTGDEQYF,TGTGCCATCAGTTCCGGGACAGGGGACGAGCAGTACTTC,TRBJ2-7,-,TRBV10-3,TRBD1
CATSLGPPYGYTF,TGTGCCACCAGCTTGGGGCCGCCGTATGGCTACACCTTC,TRBJ1-2,-,TRBV15,-
CASSLGQKEAFF,TGTGCCAGCAGTTTGGGGCAGAAAGAAGCTTTCTTT,TRBJ1-1,-,TRBV12-3/TRBV12-4,-
CASSSVLAGLYNEQFF,TGTGCCAGCAGCTCAGTACTAGCGGGACTTTACAATGAGCAGTTCTTC,TRBJ2-1,-,TRBV13,TRBD2
CASSRTDYGYTF,TGTGCCAGCAGTCGAACGGACTATGGCTACACCTTC,TRBJ1-2,-,TRBV6-5,-
CASSAGTGENSPLHF,TGTGCCAGTAGTGCGGGGACAGGCGAAAATTCACCCCTCCACTTT,TRBJ1-6,-,TRBV19,TRBD1
CATRGGQETQYF,TGTGCCACCCGTGGGGGGCAAGAGACCCAGTACTTC,TRBJ2-5,-,TRBV10-3,-
CASSPQGNYGYTF,TGTGCCAGCTCACCACAGGGGAACTATGGCTACACCTTC,TRBJ1-2,-,TRBV18,-
CASSLETETEPNQPQHF,TGTGCCAGCAGCTTAGAGACAGAAACCGAGCCCAATCAGCCCCAGCATTTT,TRBJ1-5,-,TRBV11-3,-
CASSQELSVSGVDALGYTF,TGTGCCAGCAGCCAAGAATTGAGTGTCTCAGGGGTAGACGCGCTTGGCTACACCTTC,TRBJ1-2,-,TRBV4-2,-